This TCR beta chain appears in the sequencing data of a study of response to subunit inactivated influenza vaccine. The CDR3 runs to 10 residues. CDR1 SNHLY and CDR2 FYNNEI come from the germline V gene. The V end was cut by 6 bases, the J end by 4 bases, with 3 bases between. The table lists this clonotype with a few counts. TCRdb reprocessed the RT-PCR reads with MiXCR, giving one entry per CDR3 protein. Counted here are about 620,000 distinct CDR3 sequences, 12% occurring once; the ten biggest clones make up around 9.6%. The receptor comes from a man aged 50-59 years who received an inactivated influenza vaccine. The chain combines TRBV2 with TRBJ2-5; D unclear. Sequenced here: PBMCs from blood, sampled on the day of vaccination. The CDR3 nucleotides are TGTGCCAGCAGGCTAGAGACCCAGTACTTC. Translating gives CASRLETQYF. Looking up the rest from reference TRBV2 and TRBJ2-5 gives the full variable domain: EPEVTQTPSHQVTQMGQEVILRCVPISNHLYFYWYRQILGQKVEFLVSFYNNEISEKSEIFDDQFSVERPDGSNFTLKIRSTKLEDSAMYFCASRLETQYFGPGTRLLVL.